This TCR beta chain emerged from a study of molecular identifiers for immune sequencing clone quantification. Study-level findings and limits: Identical TCR molecules sharing a barcode could underestimate highly expanded clone sizes. It was shown that clones above 20 RNA copies held over 98% of effector molecules, but under 1% in naive cells.

As previously described, bulk TCR libraries were made using listed TCR primers. From the PCR reads, TCRdb called clonotypes with MiXCR, one entry per CDR3 protein. The sample consists of about half a million distinct CDR3 sequences, about 25% of them appearing once. This CDR3 has 15 amino acids. Germline V gene lookup returns CDR1 DFQATT and CDR2 SNEGSKA (reference sequence). Trimming removed 0 bases from V and 3 bases from J, with 12 bases in between. For this clonotype: The antigen is undetermined.

This chain links TRBV20-1 with TRBJ2-1; D might be TRBD1 or TRBD2, each matching 5 bases. The sequenced material came from naive CD8+ T cells from blood, with Jurkat cell RNA spiked in. Regarding subset: FACS-sorted CD8+CD4-CCR7+CD45RA+ naive T cells. The TCR sequence derives from a human donor in good health. Some libraries in this study had Jurkat cell RNA spiked in. The CDR3 DNA sequence: TGCAGTGCTAGAGATCCCCGGGACCTCTACAATGAGCAGTTCTTC. Translated: CSARDPRDLYNEQFF.